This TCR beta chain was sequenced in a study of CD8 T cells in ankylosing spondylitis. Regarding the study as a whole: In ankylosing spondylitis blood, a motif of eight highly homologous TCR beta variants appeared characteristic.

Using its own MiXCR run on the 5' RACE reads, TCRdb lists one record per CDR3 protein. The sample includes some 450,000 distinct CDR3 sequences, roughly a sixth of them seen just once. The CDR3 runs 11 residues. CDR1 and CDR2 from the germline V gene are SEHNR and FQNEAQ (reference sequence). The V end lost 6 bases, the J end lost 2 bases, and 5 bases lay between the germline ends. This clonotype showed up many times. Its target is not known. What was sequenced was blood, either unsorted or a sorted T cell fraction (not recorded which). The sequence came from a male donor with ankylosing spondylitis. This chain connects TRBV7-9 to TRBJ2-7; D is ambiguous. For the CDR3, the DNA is TGTGCCAGCAGTCCCACCTACGAGCAGTACTTC. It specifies CASSPTYEQYF.